This TCR beta chain comes out of a study of cytomegalovirus exposure and HLA in healthy donors. V gave up 7 bases and J gave up 7 bases, with 14 bases separating them. The CDR3 extends over 13 amino acids. From germline, CDR1 is LNHDA and CDR2 SQIVND (reference sequence). Of note for this clone: Its antigen is currently unknown.

A multiplex PCR was run with 60 Vbeta primers and 13 Jbeta primers. Method: immunoSEQ multiplex PCR; TCRdb's copy keeps in-frame clones and lacks some. In total, the table holds 45,000 to 55,000 clones. General observations from the study: Researchers had no immune exposure information except CMV serostatus available.

This chain uses TRBV19 with TRBJ1-5, with D uncertain. Sequencing was carried out using PBMCs. The clonotype was recovered from a man aged 35 to 55 in good health and CMV-seropositive. Written as DNA, the CDR3 is TGTGCCAGTAACGCCGGGTCGTGGCAGCCCCAGCATTTT. Amino acids: CASNAGSWQPQHF.